This T cell receptor (beta chain) was profiled in a study of T cells in Graves' hyperthyroidism and ophthalmopathy. RNA transcripts gave rise to amplified TCR beta CDR3 regions. First-round RT-PCR targeting the TCR CDR3 was performed with the HTBI primer set. TCRdb ran MiXCR on the multiplex PCR reads and lists one entry per CDR3 protein. Among about 250,000 distinct CDR3 sequences listed, about 20% were seen once. In germline, CDR1 is SNHLY, CDR2 FYNNEI. Between the trimmed V and J ends, which lost 2 bases and 7 bases, there was a span of 11 bases. The CDR3 loop spans 13 amino acids. The receptor comes from a man aged 25 to 40 with Graves' ophthalmopathy. Sequencing was carried out using blood. V is TRBV2 and J is TRBJ1-2; TRBD1 might be the D (5 bases). The CDR3 coding sequence is TGTGCCAGCAGTGAACCCCGGGACCTTGGCTACACCTTC. Protein sequence: CASSEPRDLGYTF.